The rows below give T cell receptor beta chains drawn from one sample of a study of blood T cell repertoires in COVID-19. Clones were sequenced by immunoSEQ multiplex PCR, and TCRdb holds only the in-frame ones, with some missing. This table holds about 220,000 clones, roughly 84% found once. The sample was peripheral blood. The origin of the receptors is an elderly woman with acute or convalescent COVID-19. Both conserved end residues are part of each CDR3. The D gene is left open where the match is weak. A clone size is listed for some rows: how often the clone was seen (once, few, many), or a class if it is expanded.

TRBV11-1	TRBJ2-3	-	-	CASSPEEGGRGTQYF	TGTGCCAGCAGCCCCGAGGAGGGAGGAAGGGGTACGCAGTATTTT
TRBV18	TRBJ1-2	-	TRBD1	CASSLDRDLYGYTF	TGTGCCAGCTCACTAGACAGGGACCTCTATGGCTACACCTTC
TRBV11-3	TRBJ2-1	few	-	CASSLLVVNEQFF	TGTGCCAGCAGCCTACTAGTCGTCAATGAGCAGTTCTTC
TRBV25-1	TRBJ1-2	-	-	CASRPPGGELYGYTF	TGTGCCAGCAGACCACCAGGCGGGGAACTATATGGCTACACCTTC
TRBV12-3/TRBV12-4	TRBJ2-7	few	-	CASSFLGGEQYF	TGTGCCAGCAGTTTTTTAGGGGGCGAGCAGTACTTC
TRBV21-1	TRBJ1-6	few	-	CASSLNTQGHSSYNSPLHF	TGTGCCAGCAGCCTAAACACACAGGGTCATAGCTCCTATAATTCACCCCTCCACTTT
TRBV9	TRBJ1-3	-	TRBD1	CASSSSGTGGNTIYF	TGTGCCAGCAGCTCGTCCGGGACAGGGGGAAACACCATATATTTT
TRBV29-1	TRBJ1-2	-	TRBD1	CSVEETGAPNYGYTF	TGCAGCGTTGAGGAGACAGGGGCCCCTAACTATGGCTACACCTTC
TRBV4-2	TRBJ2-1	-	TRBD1	CASSQGTGNSYNEQFF	TGTGCCAGCAGCCAGGGGACAGGCAACTCCTACAATGAGCAGTTCTTC
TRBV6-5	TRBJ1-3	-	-	CASTRESFSGNTIYF	TGTGCCAGCACCCGGGAATCCTTCTCTGGAAACACCATATATTTT
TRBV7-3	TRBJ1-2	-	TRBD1	CASSSQDRGSAGYTF	TGTGCCAGCAGCTCCCAAGACAGGGGATCGGCTGGCTACACCTTC
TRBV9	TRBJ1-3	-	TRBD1	CASSVGTGFSGNTIYF	TGTGCCAGCAGCGTGGGGACAGGGTTTTCTGGAAACACCATATATTTT